The source of this T cell receptor (beta chain) is a study of blood T cell repertoires in COVID-19. This CDR3 spans 13 amino acids. V lost 4 bases and J lost 6, with 10 bases in between. Germline V lookup: CDR1 SGDLS, CDR2 YYNGEE. Sequenced by immunoSEQ multiplex PCR; TCRdb stores in-frame clones only, minus some. Here the sample spans about 200,000 clones, 75% to 90% being singletons. This TCR came from a man aged 35-49 years with acute or convalescent COVID-19. Input material: peripheral blood. The chain uses TRBV9 and TRBJ2-2, with D maybe TRBD1 (5 bases). This CDR3 is CASSNRGAGELFF. CDR3 sequence (DNA): TGTGCCAGCAGCAATAGGGGCGCCGGGGAGCTGTTTTTT. The full variable domain, its missing parts supplied by reference TRBV9 and TRBJ2-2, is DSGVTQTPKHLITATGQRVTLRCSPRSGDLSVYWYQQSLDQGLQFLIQYYNGEERAKGNILERFSAQQFPDLHSELNLSSLELGDSALYFCASSNRGAGELFFGEGSRLTVL.